The 27 T cell receptor beta chains below come from one sample, sequenced in a study of T cell responses to AZD1222 COVID-19 vaccine. The repertoire was sequenced with immunoSEQ multiplex PCR; TCRdb's copy has only in-frame clones and lacks some. The sample includes some 120,000 clones, more than 85% seen only once; the top ten take 2.9%. The material was peripheral blood, obtained on day 0 of AZD1222 vaccination. These receptors all stem from an adult in good health.

This chain links TRBV3-1 (or the pseudogene TRBV3-2) with TRBJ2-5; D is possibly TRBD1 (5 bases). The CDR3 is 14 amino acids. Trimming left V 0 bases short and J 5 bases short, with 10 bases between. The germline gives CDR1 LGHDT, CDR2 YNNKEL (reference sequence). The CDR3 DNA is TGTGCCAGCAGCCAAGATCTAGGGGTGGAGACCCAGTACTTC. Translation: CASSQDLGVETQYF.

This chain links TRBV28 with TRBJ2-7; maybe TRBD2 (6 bases). Germline CDR1 reads MDHEN; CDR2 reads SYDVKM. V lost 6 bases, J lost 3 bases, and 12 bases lay in between. The CDR3 runs to 13 residues. CDR3 nucleotide sequence: TGTGCCAGCAGAGGGACTTCGAACTACGAGCAGTACTTC. Protein product: CASRGTSNYEQYF.

The chain is built from TRBV3-1 (or the pseudogene TRBV3-2) and TRBJ1-1, with no clear D. The CDR3 length is 14 residues. Germline V gene sequence: CDR1 LGHDT, CDR2 YNNKEL (reference sequence). V lost 4 bases to trimming and J lost 1 base, with 10 bases between them. The CDR3 DNA is TGTGCCAGCAGCCCCAGCGGGAAGAACACTGAAGCTTTCTTT. Translated, it gives CASSPSGKNTEAFF.

The chain uses TRBV12-3 or TRBV12-4 and TRBJ1-5; D is possibly TRBD1 (5 bases). Trimming shortened V by 6 bases and J by 7 bases, and 13 bases separated the two germline ends. The CDR3 runs to 13 residues. CDR3 sequence: CASRGLFGQPQHF. In DNA form, the CDR3 reads TGTGCCAGCAGGGGACTGTTCGGGCAGCCCCAGCATTTT.

Here the CDR3 DNA reads TGTGCCAGCAGCGCCTTTATGGAGGTTTACAATGAGCAGTTCTTC. It is translated as CASSAFMEVYNEQFF. This chain uses TRBV7-2 with TRBJ2-1; TRBD2 is a possible D gene (5 bases). Trimming pared 5 bases from V and 4 bases from J, leaving 15 bases between. Germline lookup yields CDR1 SGHTA and CDR2 FQGNSA. This CDR3 contains 15 residues.

The rearrangement links TRBV6-2 or TRBV6-3 to TRBJ1-1, with TRBD1 identical over 10 bases. CDR1 is MNHEY and CDR2 is SVGEGT in the germline V gene. V was clipped by 2 bases and J by 5 bases; unmatched bases: 2. The CDR3 consists of 14 residues. The CDR3 region is CASSYAGQGTEAFF. The CDR3 DNA follows: TGTGCCAGCAGTTACGCGGGACAGGGGACTGAAGCTTTCTTT.

V gene TRBV3-1 (or the pseudogene TRBV3-2) combines with J gene TRBJ2-1, with TRBD2 matching over 9 bases. CDR1 is LGHDT and CDR2 is YNNKEL in the germline V gene (reference sequence). This CDR3 has 17 residues. V lost 4 bases, J lost 9 bases, and 16 bases stayed unmatched. The CDR3 DNA follows: TGTGCCAGCAGCCCGCAAGCGACTAGCGGCCCCAAGAGTGAGCAGTTCTTC. It codes for CASSPQATSGPKSEQFF.

CDR3 sequence: CASSLGRNNEQFF. The CDR3 region has the DNA TGTGCCAGCAGCTTAGGGAGGAACAATGAGCAGTTCTTC. J is TRBJ2-1 and V is TRBV11-2; possibly TRBD2 for D (5 bases). Germline CDR1 is SGHAT and CDR2 is FQNNGV. The CDR3 has 13 amino acids. V lost 1 base to trimming and J lost 5 bases, with 6 bases between them.

V and J are TRBV7-9 and TRBJ2-3; D is tentatively TRBD1 or TRBD2 (5 bases each). CDR1 and CDR2 (germline): SEHNR, FQNEAQ (reference sequence). The germline V and J ends were trimmed by 4 bases and 6 bases, with 20 bases remaining between them. The length of the CDR3 is 16 residues. The chain's CDR3 is CASSSRTGRQSDTQYF. CDR3 bases: TGTGCCAGCAGCTCCCGGACGGGAAGACAGTCCGATACGCAGTATTTT.

This clone has only one observation. The rearrangement links TRBV2 to TRBJ2-5; 13 bases agree with TRBD2. The V gene end was trimmed by 7 bases and the J gene end by 6 bases; junction bases not matched to a gene: 8. Germline CDR1 is SNHLY and CDR2 is FYNNEI. This CDR3 contains 15 residues. The CDR3 nucleotides are TGTGCCAGCAAGAAGGGACTAGCGGGGACGCAGACCCAGTACTTC. It is translated as CASKKGLAGTQTQYF. Full variable domain (outside the CDR3, taken from reference TRBV2 and TRBJ2-5): EPEVTQTPSHQVTQMGQEVILRCVPISNHLYFYWYRQILGQKVEFLVSFYNNEISEKSEIFDDQFSVERPDGSNFTLKIRSTKLEDSAMYFCASKKGLAGTQTQYFGPGTRLLVL.

V is TRBV5-6 and J is TRBJ2-3; D not resolved. In germline, CDR1 is SGHDT, CDR2 YYEEEE. Trimming took 0 bases from V and 4 from J, leaving 9 bases between them. The CDR3 is made up of 14 amino acids. CDR3 bases: TGTGCCAGCAGCTTGGGGGCAGACGCAGATACGCAGTATTTT. This encodes CASSLGADADTQYF.

The chain employs TRBV3-1 (or the pseudogene TRBV3-2) and TRBJ1-1; D unclear. Germline V gives CDR1 LGHDT, CDR2 YNNKEL (reference sequence). V lost 3 bases and J 4 bases, leaving 6 bases between the germline ends. The CDR3 is 12 amino acids. In DNA, the CDR3 is TGTGCCAGCAGCCACCGGATCACTGAAGCTTTCTTT. It codes for CASSHRITEAFF.

The gene calls are TRBV29-1 and TRBJ2-3; 7 bases are shared with TRBD2. Germline V lookup: CDR1 SQVTM, CDR2 ANQGSEA. The CDR3 has 13 amino acids. V was clipped by 6 bases and J by 1 base; unmatched bases: 4. The CDR3 spells CSVPTSGTDTQYF. The CDR3 nucleotides are TGCAGCGTCCCCACTAGCGGCACAGATACGCAGTATTTT.

The chain has TRBV19 and TRBJ2-3; TRBD1 is a possible D gene (6 bases). The CDR3 extends over 15 amino acids. The ends were cut back, 7 bases at V and 1 base at J, with 15 bases in the middle. Looked up from germline, CDR1 is LNHDA and CDR2 is SQIVND (reference sequence). The CDR3 region has the DNA TGTGCCAGTACCACAGGGAACCCCCGCACAGATACGCAGTATTTT. It specifies CASTTGNPRTDTQYF.

The chain recombines TRBV5-5 with TRBJ2-7; D unresolved. The germline V gene has CDR1 SGHKS and CDR2 YYEKEE (reference sequence). The CDR3 extends over 13 amino acids. V was clipped by 0 bases and J by 3 bases, with 7 bases between them. The DNA for the CDR3 is TGTGCCAGCAGCTTGGTGCCCCACTACGAGCAGTACTTC. Translated: CASSLVPHYEQYF.

J is TRBJ2-5 and V is TRBV14; TRBD1 might be the D (6 bases). Trimming took 2 bases from V and 2 from J, leaving 9 bases between them. Germline-derived CDR1 and CDR2 are SGHDN and FVKESK. This CDR3 has 14 amino acids. CDR3 sequence reads: CASSQLGQQETQYF. The CDR3 nucleotides are TGTGCCAGCAGCCAACTGGGACAACAAGAGACCCAGTACTTC.

The DNA of the CDR3 is TGCGCCAGCAGCTTGGTGGTGGACAGGGAGCTGTTTTTT. Amino acid sequence: CASSLVVDRELFF. The V gene is TRBV5-1, the J gene TRBJ2-2; the D gene is possibly TRBD1 (5 bases). V shed 0 bases and J shed 9 bases, with 9 bases lying between them. This CDR3 spans 13 amino acids. Per the germline V gene, CDR1 is SGHRS and CDR2 is YFSETQ.

V is TRBV7-9 and J is TRBJ1-2, with 7 nucleotides matching TRBD1. This CDR3 is 16 amino acids long. V shed 4 bases and J 4 bases; nucleotides not matched to a gene: 12. CDR1 is SEHNR, CDR2 FQNEAQ, per germline (reference sequence). CDR3: CASSSPRDRSTYGYTF. The CDR3 DNA is TGTGCCAGCAGCTCCCCCCGGGACAGATCGACCTATGGCTACACCTTC.

This clone showed up just once. V is TRBV5-1 and J is TRBJ1-3; D remains ambiguous. Looked up from germline, CDR1 is SGHRS and CDR2 is YFSETQ. The CDR3 has 15 amino acids. V gave up 0 bases and J gave up 4 bases, with 11 bases separating them. Here the CDR3 DNA reads TGCGCCAGCAGCTTGGGAGCGGTATCCGGAAACACCATATATTTT. Residues: CASSLGAVSGNTIYF. The full variable domain, its missing parts supplied by reference TRBV5-1 and TRBJ1-3, is KAGVTQTPRYLIKTRGQQVTLSCSPISGHRSVSWYQQTPGQGLQFLFEYFSETQRNKGNFPGRFSGRQFSNSRSEMNVSTLELGDSALYLCASSLGAVSGNTIYFGEGSWLTVV.

This clone showed up just once. This chain connects TRBV5-1 to TRBJ2-7; tentative D call: TRBD2 (5 bases). V lost 3 bases and J 6 bases, leaving 19 bases between the germline ends. The CDR3 is made up of 15 amino acids. Germline CDR1 reads SGHRS; CDR2 reads YFSETQ. The CDR3 coding sequence is TGCGCCAGCAGCTCGAGGGCAGATTTCTCGGGCGAGCAGTACTTC. This encodes CASSSRADFSGEQYF.

J is TRBJ1-6 and V is TRBV5-1; no definite D call. Germline CDR1 SGHRS, CDR2 YFSETQ. The CDR3 covers 15 residues. V lost 0 bases and J 2 bases, leaving 6 bases between the germline ends. CDR3 coding DNA: TGCGCCAGCAGCTTGGAGGGCCCCTATAATTCACCCCTCCACTTT. Translation gives CASSLEGPYNSPLHF. Filled out from reference TRBV5-1 and TRBJ1-6, the complete variable domain reads KAGVTQTPRYLIKTRGQQVTLSCSPISGHRSVSWYQQTPGQGLQFLFEYFSETQRNKGNFPGRFSGRQFSNSRSEMNVSTLELGDSALYLCASSLEGPYNSPLHFGNGTRLTVT.

The chain carries TRBV10-3 and TRBJ2-3; D is unclear. The CDR3 length is 15 residues. Germline CDR1 reads ENHRY; CDR2 reads SYGVKD. V lost 4 bases and J 0 bases, leaving 11 bases between the germline ends. In DNA form, the CDR3 reads TGTGCCATCAGTGGTAGGGATACAAGCACAGATACGCAGTATTTT. Amino acid sequence: CAISGRDTSTDTQYF.

In its sample, this clone was seen a few times. V usage is TRBV19 and J usage is TRBJ2-2, with 7 bases lining up with TRBD2. Germline V CDR1 and CDR2: LNHDA, SQIVND (reference sequence). J was trimmed by 6 bases and V by 3 bases; bases with no gene match: 10. The CDR3 extends over 16 amino acids. The CDR3 spells CASSIFSGRRSGELFF. The CDR3 DNA reads as TGTGCCAGTAGTATCTTTTCCGGGAGGAGATCCGGGGAGCTGTTTTTT.

The J gene is TRBJ1-2, the V gene TRBV6-6, with D unclear. The V end was cut by 4 bases, the J end by 1 base, with 7 bases between. This CDR3 comprises 13 residues. Germline V gene lookup returns CDR1 MNHNY and CDR2 SVGAGI (reference sequence). The CDR3 nucleotides read TGTGCCAGCAGTTCCGCCCTTAACTATGGCTACACCTTC. This translates into CASSSALNYGYTF.

Written as DNA, the CDR3 is TGTGCCAGTGCCCCTGGGAGATATCAGCCCCAGCATTTT. This encodes CASAPGRYQPQHF. The chain employs TRBV19 and TRBJ1-5; D is unresolved. This CDR3 spans 13 amino acids. Germline V gene sequence: CDR1 LNHDA, CDR2 SQIVND (reference sequence). V dropped 8 bases and J dropped 5 bases, with 13 bases sitting between them.

This chain links TRBV7-8 with TRBJ2-1; 9 bases are a match to TRBD2. This CDR3 is 16 amino acids long. The V gene's germline CDR1 is SGHVS and CDR2 FQNEAQ. V trimming: 5 bases; J trimming: 2 bases; junction bases outside the gene matches: 7. CDR3 sequence reads: CASSTLAGVPYNEQFF. In nucleotides, the CDR3 is TGTGCCAGCAGCACATTAGCGGGAGTTCCCTACAATGAGCAGTTCTTC.

The V call is TRBV28, the J call TRBJ1-5; D unresolved. The CDR3 contains 11 residues. The germline V and J ends were trimmed by 6 bases and 4 bases, with 4 bases remaining between them. CDR1 and CDR2 from the germline V gene are MDHEN and SYDVKM. CDR3 loop: CASSQNQPQHF. The CDR3 region has the DNA TGTGCCAGCAGCCAAAATCAGCCCCAGCATTTT. The full variable domain, in which reference TRBV28 and TRBJ1-5 provide the parts outside the CDR3, is DVKVTQSSRYLVKRTGEKVFLECVQDMDHENMFWYRQDPGLGLRLIYFSYDVKMKEKGDIPEGYSVSREKKERFSLILESASTNQTSMYLCASSQNQPQHFGDGTRLSIL.